The 27 T cell receptor beta chains below all came from one sample that was sequenced in a study of blood T cell repertoires in COVID-19. Repertoires were generated with immunoSEQ multiplex PCR, while TCRdb's copy carries only in-frame clones and drops some. This table holds 120,000 to 150,000 clones, about 83% found once. Sequenced input: peripheral blood. These receptor sequences come from a woman aged 45-65 years with active or convalescent COVID-19.

The genes are TRBV9 and TRBJ2-6, with D unresolved. V was trimmed by 4 bases and J by 2 bases, leaving 10 bases between them. CDR1 and CDR2 from the germline V gene are SGDLS and YYNGEE. The CDR3 contains 15 residues. This chain's CDR3 is CASSTHSTGANVLTF. In DNA, the CDR3 is TGTGCCAGCAGCACCCACAGTACTGGGGCCAACGTCCTGACTTTC.

A few counts support this clone. This chain's CDR3 is CASSYTFPAGSYEQYF. The CDR3 coding sequence is TGTGCCAGCAGTTACACTTTTCCGGCGGGGTCCTACGAGCAGTACTTC. The chain uses TRBV6-5 and TRBJ2-7, with D possibly being TRBD2 (6 bases). V lost 2 bases, J lost 1 base, and 15 bases lay in between. There are 16 residues in the CDR3. Germline V gives CDR1 MNHEY, CDR2 SVGAGI.

The V call is TRBV30, the J call TRBJ2-3; D possibly corresponds to TRBD1 (6 bases). The length of the CDR3 is 13 residues. Germline-derived CDR1 and CDR2 are GTSNPN and SVGIG (reference sequence). V dropped 3 bases and J dropped 9 bases, with 16 bases sitting between them. The CDR3 reads CAWRVLGGLTQYF. The CDR3 region has the DNA TGTGCCTGGAGGGTCCTTGGGGGCTTGACGCAGTATTTT.

CDR3 DNA sequence: TGTGCCAGCAGTCGGGGAATGAGCACTGAAGCTTTCTTT. Translation: CASSRGMSTEAFF. The V gene is TRBV6-5, the J gene TRBJ1-1, with D hard to call. CDR1 and CDR2 (germline): MNHEY, SVGAGI. CDR3 length: 13 residues. V gave up 5 bases and J gave up 4 bases, with 11 bases separating them.

The genes are TRBV30 and TRBJ2-7, with 12 positions matching TRBD2. With V trimmed by 2 bases and J by 2 bases, 10 bases remained unmatched. The CDR3 has 17 residues. Per germline, CDR1 GTSNPN and CDR2 SVGIG (reference sequence). Written as DNA, the CDR3 is TGTGCCTGGAGTACAGGAAGACTAGCGGGAGAACCCTACGAGCAGTACTTC. Residues: CAWSTGRLAGEPYEQYF.

V usage is TRBV6-1 and J usage is TRBJ1-2, with TRBD1 as a possible D gene (5 bases). Trimming stripped 2 bases from V and 5 bases from J, with 18 bases between. From germline, CDR1 is MNHNS and CDR2 SASEGT. This CDR3 region has 16 residues. CDR3 loop: CASSEPTGGYIYGYTF. The CDR3 DNA sequence: TGTGCCAGCAGTGAACCCACGGGGGGATATATTTATGGCTACACCTTC.

The J gene is TRBJ1-4, the V gene TRBV28, with D hard to call. Trimming shortened V by 6 bases and J by 10 bases, and 21 bases separated the two germline ends. The CDR3 is 15 amino acids. Germline values: CDR1 MDHEN, CDR2 SYDVKM. The CDR3 DNA sequence: TGTGCCAGCAGCCGACCTCTTAACCCGGCGGGAAAACTGTTTTTT. It encodes CASSRPLNPAGKLFF. The variable domain in full, with the rest retrieved from reference TRBV28 and TRBJ1-4, is DVKVTQSSRYLVKRTGEKVFLECVQDMDHENMFWYRQDPGLGLRLIYFSYDVKMKEKGDIPEGYSVSREKKERFSLILESASTNQTSMYLCASSRPLNPAGKLFFGSGTQLSVL.

The chain couples TRBV2 to TRBJ1-2, with 7 bases lining up with TRBD1. V was pared by 5 bases and J by 7 bases, with 10 bases of the junction left unmatched. This CDR3 has 14 amino acids. Germline lookup yields CDR1 SNHLY and CDR2 FYNNEI. CDR3 sequence: CASSNDRERSGYTF. The CDR3 DNA reads as TGTGCCAGCAGTAATGACAGGGAAAGGAGTGGCTACACCTTC.

The V gene is TRBV9, the J gene TRBJ2-3; possible D gene TRBD1, 6 bases. Between the trimmed V and J ends, which lost 4 bases and 0 bases, there was a span of 15 bases. This CDR3 is 16 amino acids long. Germline V gene lookup returns CDR1 SGDLS and CDR2 YYNGEE. The CDR3 nucleotides are TGTGCCAGCAGCTCACTACAGGGTGGTAGCACAGATACGCAGTATTTT. Amino acids: CASSSLQGGSTDTQYF.

This chain links TRBV6-5 with TRBJ1-1; 9 nucleotides agree with TRBD1. This CDR3 has 15 amino acids. V shed 0 bases and J 7 bases; nucleotides not matched to a gene: 6. Germline V gene data show CDR1 as MNHEY and CDR2 as SVGAGI. The CDR3 nucleotides read TGTGCCAGCAGTTACTCGATAACAGGGGGCAGTGAAGCTTTCTTT. Encoded protein: CASSYSITGGSEAFF.

The chain couples TRBV11-3 to TRBJ2-1, with D perhaps TRBD2 (6 bases). The CDR3 is 13 amino acids. Germline V CDR1 and CDR2: SGHNT, YENEEA. The ends were cut back, 5 bases at V and 10 bases at J, with 15 bases in the middle. The CDR3 sequence is CASSPRGAGEQFF. The CDR3 DNA reads as TGTGCCAGCAGCCCCCGCGGGGCGGGGGAGCAGTTCTTC. Using reference TRBV11-3 and TRBJ2-1 for the parts outside the CDR3, the full variable domain is EAGVVQSPRYKIIEKKQPVAFWCNPISGHNTLYWYLQNLGQGPELLIRYENEEAVDDSQLPKDRFSAERLKGVDSTLKIQPAELGDSAVYLCASSPRGAGEQFFGPGTRLTVL.

This clone was observed a few times. The CDR3: CASSPIKAGENEQFF. CDR3 in DNA: TGTGCCAGCTCACCGATAAAAGCGGGAGAAAATGAGCAGTTCTTC. The gene calls are TRBV18 and TRBJ2-1, with 8 bases identical to TRBD2. CDR3 length equals 15 residues. Germline values: CDR1 KGHSH, CDR2 LQKENI. With 3 bases clipped from V and 7 bases from J, the junction kept 8 bases outside the gene matches.

V is TRBV6-5 and J is TRBJ1-1, with TRBD1 identical over 7 bases. Germline CDR1 reads MNHEY; CDR2 reads SVGAGI. The CDR3 has 11 amino acids. The V segment lost 7 bases and the J segment 5 bases; nucleotides outside the gene matches: 1. This CDR3 is CASKQGTEAFF. For the CDR3, the DNA is TGTGCCAGCAAACAGGGGACTGAAGCTTTCTTT.

The CDR3 sequence: CASSTQGAAGELFF. The CDR3 nucleotides read TGTGCCAGCTCAACACAGGGGGCCGCCGGGGAGCTGTTTTTT. The chain carries TRBV18 and TRBJ2-2, with 9 bases fitting TRBD1. This CDR3 comprises 14 residues. Germline values: CDR1 KGHSH, CDR2 LQKENI. Losses at the gene ends were 5 bases for V and 6 bases for J; bases not matched to a gene: 4.

J is TRBJ2-3 and V is TRBV19; weak D call: TRBD2 (5 bases). CDR1 is LNHDA, CDR2 SQIVND, per germline (reference sequence). Trimming shortened V by 0 bases and J by 2 bases, and 12 bases separated the two germline ends. This CDR3 has 16 amino acids. The DNA for the CDR3 is TGTGCCAGTAGTATAGATCGGCGGGTGTACACAGATACGCAGTATTTT. Its protein is CASSIDRRVYTDTQYF.

V usage is TRBV9 and J usage is TRBJ2-5, with D perhaps matching TRBD1 (5 bases). This CDR3 comprises 14 residues. The germline CDR1 and CDR2 sequences are SGDLS and YYNGEE. Trimming shortened V by 0 bases and J by 5 bases, and 11 bases separated the two germline ends. CDR3 DNA sequence: TGTGCCAGCAGCGTAGGAATGGCAGGGGAGACCCAGTACTTC. Translated, it gives CASSVGMAGETQYF.

The chain carries TRBV20-1 and TRBJ1-1, with 9 nucleotides matching TRBD1. The germline V gene encodes CDR1 DFQATT and CDR2 SNEGSKA (reference sequence). V shed 6 bases and J 10 bases; nucleotides not matched to a gene: 6. The CDR3 contains 11 residues. CDR3 amino acids: CSARTGAGAFF. CDR3 nucleotide sequence: TGCAGTGCCAGGACAGGGGCGGGAGCTTTCTTT.

The J gene is TRBJ1-6, the V gene TRBV6-6; maybe TRBD1 (5 bases). V was trimmed by 8 bases and J by 7 bases, leaving 12 bases between them. Germline V CDR1 and CDR2: MNHNY, SVGAGI (reference sequence). The CDR3 has 13 residues. In nucleotides, the CDR3 is TGTGCCAGCGAGGTGGGGCCGAATTCACCCCTCCACTTT. Translated: CASEVGPNSPLHF.

This rearrangement joins TRBV28 to TRBJ2-2; D gene uncertain. V lost 7 bases to trimming and J lost 7 bases, with 19 bases between them. Germline values: CDR1 MDHEN, CDR2 SYDVKM. The length of the CDR3 is 15 residues. CDR3 amino acids: CASILQPGAGGELFF. CDR3 nucleotides: TGTGCCAGCATTCTCCAACCTGGAGCTGGCGGGGAGCTGTTTTTT.

DNA of the CDR3: TGTGCCACCAGCCAAAACACTGAAGCTTTCTTT. Translating gives CATSQNTEAFF. V usage is TRBV15 and J usage is TRBJ1-1; no reliable D call. V was clipped by 5 bases and J by 2 bases, with 3 bases between them. CDR3 length equals 11 residues. The germline V gene has CDR1 LNHNV and CDR2 YYDKDF (reference sequence).

The chain employs TRBV11-2 and TRBJ2-7; TRBD2 aligns across 8 bases. From germline, CDR1 is SGHAT and CDR2 FQNNGV. The CDR3 is 13 amino acids. Germline trimming cut 6 bases from V and 3 bases from J; bases unmatched to any gene: 4. Written as DNA, the CDR3 is TGTGCCAGCAGTTTTACTAGCGGCTACGAGCAGTACTTC. Translating it yields CASSFTSGYEQYF.

This chain connects TRBV19 to TRBJ1-4, with 7 bases aligning to TRBD1. Germline V lookup: CDR1 LNHDA, CDR2 SQIVND (reference sequence). After removal of 6 bases from V and 0 bases from J, the junction contained 16 bases not matched to a gene. The CDR3 consists of 19 residues. The CDR3 sequence: CASSTRTGAARPTNEKLFF. CDR3 coding DNA: TGTGCCAGTAGCACAAGAACAGGGGCCGCGAGGCCAACTAATGAAAAACTGTTTTTT. The full variable domain, with the rest looked up from reference TRBV19 and TRBJ1-4, is DGGITQSPKYLFRKEGQNVTLSCEQNLNHDAMYWYRQDPGQGLRLIYYSQIVNDFQKGDIAEGYSVSREKKESFPLTVTSAQKNPTAFYLCASSTRTGAARPTNEKLFFGSGTQLSVL.

The rearrangement joins TRBV7-3 to TRBJ1-1; D perhaps matches TRBD1 (5 bases). CDR1 is SGHTA and CDR2 is FQGTGA in the germline V gene. V lost 5 bases and J 11 bases, leaving 15 bases between the germline ends. The CDR3 spans 12 residues. This CDR3 is CASSNPEGKAFF. CDR3 DNA: TGTGCCAGCAGCAATCCGGAGGGGAAGGCTTTCTTT. Based on the CDR3 plus reference TRBV7-3 and TRBJ1-1, the full variable domain is GAGVSQTPSNKVTEKGKYVELRCDPISGHTALYWYRQSLGQGPEFLIYFQGTGAADDSGLPNDRFFAVRPEGSVSTLKIQRTERGDSAVYLCASSNPEGKAFFGQGTRLTVV.

This clone occurred a few times. The chain is built from TRBV2 and TRBJ1-5; 12 nucleotides align to TRBD1. This CDR3 comprises 15 residues. The germline CDR1 and CDR2 sequences are SNHLY and FYNNEI. Germline trimming cut 4 bases from V and 5 bases from J; bases unmatched to any gene: 3. CDR3 nucleotides: TGTGCCAGCAGTGGGGACAGGGGGCTTTATCAGCCCCAGCATTTT. Its translation: CASSGDRGLYQPQHF.

The CDR3 is CASSRDRSGTEAFF. The CDR3 bases are TGTGCCAGCTCACGGGACAGGTCGGGCACTGAAGCTTTCTTT. The V call is TRBV18, the J call TRBJ1-1, with 8 bases lining up with TRBD1. Trimming removed 4 bases from V and 4 bases from J; junction bases left unmatched: 5. Germline loops: CDR1 KGHSH, CDR2 LQKENI. The CDR3 runs 14 residues.

The chain is built from TRBV5-1 and TRBJ1-1, with 8 bases aligning to TRBD1. Germline CDR1 SGHRS, CDR2 YFSETQ. J was trimmed by 0 bases and V by 3 bases; bases with no gene match: 13. The CDR3 spans 18 residues. For the CDR3, the DNA is TGCGCCAGCAGCTCTACGACAGGGGCGGAATACATGAACACTGAAGCTTTCTTT. Translating gives CASSSTTGAEYMNTEAFF.

This rearrangement joins TRBV4-1 to TRBJ2-3; D is undetermined. Germline CDR1 MGHRA, CDR2 YSYEKL. V dropped 1 base and J dropped 2 bases, with 10 bases sitting between them. The CDR3 sequence is 15 residues long. The CDR3, as DNA: TGCGCCAGCAGCCAAGTGAACCACTTCACAGATACGCAGTATTTT. Translating gives CASSQVNHFTDTQYF.